The rows below give T cell receptor beta chains drawn from one sample of a study of blood T cell repertoires in COVID-19. Libraries were prepared by immunoSEQ multiplex PCR; TCRdb keeps only in-frame clonotypes and omits some of them. The table lists approximately 270,000 clones, 75% to 90% of them singletons. The sample taken for sequencing was PBMCs or T cells enriched from blood (not recorded which). These receptors came from a woman aged 45-59 years who had recovered from COVID-19. Each CDR3 is given with its conserved first and last residue. A D gene is named only where the DNA matches it firmly. Clone size is not always given. Where it is, it says once, few, many or a class for expanded clones.

j_call,clone_size,v_call,d_call,cdr3_aa,cdr3_nt
TRBJ2-5,-,TRBV28,-,CASSTDSEPQETQYF,TGTGCCAGCAGTACCGACAGTGAACCCCAAGAGACCCAGTACTTC
TRBJ1-1,once,TRBV14,-,CASSQIVAQQAFF,TGTGCCAGCAGCCAAATTGTAGCTCAGCAAGCTTTCTTT
TRBJ2-5,-,TRBV6-1,TRBD1,CASSEGTGWGRTQYF,TGTGCCAGCAGTGAAGGGACAGGTTGGGGTCGGACCCAGTACTTC
TRBJ1-3,once,TRBV19,-,CASTKHGDGNTIYF,TGTGCCAGTACCAAGCATGGAGACGGAAACACCATATATTTT
TRBJ1-2,-,TRBV5-4,TRBD1,CASSVRQGTYGYTF,TGTGCCAGCAGCGTTCGACAGGGGACCTATGGCTACACCTTC
TRBJ1-2,-,TRBV2,TRBD1,CASWTGGIYGYTF,TGTGCCAGTTGGACAGGGGGCATCTATGGCTACACCTTC
TRBJ2-4,-,TRBV15,-,CATSPRDTQNIQYF,TGTGCCACCAGCCCTCGGGACACGCAAAACATTCAGTACTTC
TRBJ1-2,-,TRBV7-9,-,CASSSAGLSYGYTF,TGTGCCAGCAGCAGCGCAGGGTTAAGCTATGGCTACACCTTC
TRBJ2-1,-,TRBV7-3,TRBD2,CASSLGAGAFNEQFF,TGTGCCAGCAGCTTAGGTGCGGGAGCATTCAATGAGCAGTTCTTC
TRBJ2-7,-,TRBV30,-,CAWSSDSFREQYF,TGTGCCTGGAGTTCGGACAGTTTTAGAGAGCAGTACTTC
TRBJ1-1,-,TRBV28,TRBD1,CASSYIDRQGPGAFF,TGTGCCAGCAGTTATATCGACCGACAGGGACCGGGGGCTTTCTTT
TRBJ2-7,-,TRBV4-1,TRBD2,CASSQSLAGVDEQYF,TGCGCCAGCAGCCAAAGCCTAGCGGGAGTGGACGAGCAGTACTTC
TRBJ2-2,-,TRBV27,-,CASSLNRVTGELFF,TGTGCCAGCAGTTTAAACAGGGTCACCGGGGAGCTGTTTTTT
TRBJ1-2,-,TRBV6-5,-,CASSYLPTGNYGYTF,TGTGCCAGCAGTTACCTCCCCACAGGGAACTATGGCTACACCTTC
TRBJ1-2,-,TRBV28,TRBD1,CASRDRGRLGYTF,TGTGCCAGCAGGGACAGGGGGCGTCTTGGCTACACCTTC
TRBJ2-7,-,TRBV7-2,-,CASSFGGRGQGGEQYF,TGTGCCAGCAGCTTCGGGGGGCGCGGACAGGGTGGCGAGCAGTACTTC
TRBJ1-3,-,TRBV11-2,-,CASSLTLRTVGNTIYF,TGTGCCAGCAGCTTGACGTTAAGGACAGTTGGAAACACCATATATTTT